This T cell receptor (beta chain) is drawn from a study of somatic mutations in cytotoxic T cells in rheumatoid arthritis. The CDR3 extends over 12 amino acids. The germline V gene encodes CDR1 MNHNS and CDR2 SASEGT. Trimming left V 7 bases short and J 8 bases short, with 14 bases between. As to this clone: Its antigen remains unknown.

Only in-frame clones appear in the TCRdb table, and some are missing; sequencing was by immunoSEQ multiplex PCR. The table has several thousand clones, about four fifths seen once; the top ten hold 4.5% to 6%. Study-level points and caveats: Comparison of CD8+ T-cell clonality between rheumatoid arthritis patients and age-matched healthy controls yielded no significant difference. Among patients with rheumatoid arthritis, but not healthy controls, CD8+ clonality increased with age.

V gene TRBV6-1 combines with J gene TRBJ1-1; D is possibly TRBD1 (5 bases). Sequencing input: CD8+ T cells sorted from blood. The origin of this receptor is an adult with rheumatoid arthritis. The CDR3: CASTKPGDEAFF. DNA of the CDR3: TGTGCCAGCACAAAACCGGGGGACGAAGCTTTCTTT.